The 18 T cell receptor beta chains below all came from one sample that was sequenced in a study of T cell repertoires in cytomegalovirus infection. TCRdb analysed the reads with MiXCR anew, one entry per CDR3 protein. The data hold some 220,000 distinct CDR3 sequences, with roughly 6.5% observed a single time. Input material: PBMCs. The source of these receptors is a human donor in good health (CMV status not recorded). Some clones in this sample may be carry-over from other donors' samples.

In its sample, this clonotype was seen many times. The chain combines TRBV7-2 with TRBJ2-1; D may be TRBD1 or TRBD2 (5 bases each). CDR1 and CDR2 from the germline V gene are SGHTA and FQGNSA. Trimming took off 4 bases at V and 0 bases at J, with 16 bases between the two ends. The CDR3 covers 17 residues. CDR3 sequence: CASSSRGAQSSYNEQFF. CDR3 coding DNA: TGTGCCAGCAGCTCCCGAGGGGCCCAGAGCTCCTACAATGAGCAGTTCTTC.

This clonotype has at least ten counts. The gene calls are TRBV28 and TRBJ2-5; 7 bases map to TRBD1. CDR1 is MDHEN, CDR2 SYDVKM, per germline. The junction had 15 bases not matched to a gene; V was cut back by 7 bases and J by 7 bases. The CDR3 loop spans 15 amino acids. The CDR3, as DNA: TGTGCCAGCACCTCTCTTACAGGGACAGCTGGGACCCAGTACTTC. Amino acids: CASTSLTGTAGTQYF.

This clonotype was counted ten times or more. The V gene is TRBV7-2, the J gene TRBJ2-3; D perhaps matches TRBD2 (6 bases). This CDR3 has 15 amino acids. V lost 2 bases and J 2 bases, leaving 11 bases between the germline ends. The germline V gene has CDR1 SGHTA and CDR2 FQGNSA. The CDR3 DNA is TGTGCCAGCAGCTTAATTGGGGGGAACACAGATACGCAGTATTTT. Its protein is CASSLIGGNTDTQYF. The full variable domain, rest sourced from reference TRBV7-2 and TRBJ2-3, is GAGVSQSPSNKVTEKGKDVELRCDPISGHTALYWYRQSLGQGLEFLIYFQGNSAPDKSGLPSDRFSAERTGGSVSTLTIQRTQQEDSAVYLCASSLIGGNTDTQYFGPGTRLTVL.

This clonotype was seen ten or more times. This rearrangement joins TRBV7-2 to TRBJ1-1, with a weak D call TRBD1 (6 bases). CDR1 SGHTA and CDR2 FQGNSA come from the germline V gene. The CDR3 sequence is 15 residues long. The V end was cut by 3 bases, the J end by 4 bases, with 15 bases between. CDR3 DNA sequence: TGTGCCAGCAGCTTCTTTATCAGCAGGGGCACTGAAGCTTTCTTT. It translates to CASSFFISRGTEAFF.

This clonotype appeared many times. The J gene is TRBJ1-1, the V gene TRBV7-2; 7 bases agree with TRBD1. The CDR3 extends over 18 amino acids. Trimming took 4 bases from V and 4 from J; bases not matched to a gene: 18. Germline-derived CDR1 and CDR2 are SGHTA and FQGNSA. CDR3 sequence (DNA): TGTGCCAGCAGCTACCTACTTGACAGGGCGGGCCTTCGCACTGAAGCTTTCTTT. Amino acids: CASSYLLDRAGLRTEAFF.

There are many counts of this clonotype. The chain joins TRBV11-2 to TRBJ1-1; 7 positions match TRBD1. After removal of 5 bases from V and 5 bases from J, the junction contained 11 bases not matched to a gene. This CDR3 contains 15 residues. Germline values: CDR1 SGHAT, CDR2 FQNNGV. CDR3 coding DNA: TGTGCCAGCAGCCGCTTCAGGGGGGCGCAAACTGAAGCTTTCTTT. This sequence encodes CASSRFRGAQTEAFF.

This clonotype was observed at least ten times. The J gene is TRBJ2-5, the V gene TRBV19, with D perhaps assigned TRBD1 or TRBD2 (5 bases each). The CDR3 is 16 amino acids. Per germline, CDR1 LNHDA and CDR2 SQIVND (reference sequence). V lost 3 bases to trimming and J lost 1 base, with 15 bases between them. This CDR3 is CASSIYSFGAQETQYF. CDR3 bases: TGTGCCAGTAGTATCTACTCCTTCGGGGCCCAAGAGACCCAGTACTTC.

This clonotype has ten or more counts. J is TRBJ2-7 and V is TRBV9; 11 bases map to TRBD2. Trimming cost V 3 bases and J 4 bases; bases outside gene matches: 9. This CDR3 region has 16 residues. Germline CDR1 SGDLS, CDR2 YYNGEE. The CDR3 nucleotides read TGTGCCAGCAGCGCCGGTACGGGACTAGCGGTATACGAGCAGTACTTC. Encoded protein: CASSAGTGLAVYEQYF.

This clonotype was seen many times. The rearrangement uses TRBV25-1 and TRBJ2-5; the match to TRBD2 covers 9 bases. V was pared by 8 bases and J by 1 base, with 11 bases of the junction left unmatched. Per the germline V gene, CDR1 is MGHDK and CDR2 is SYGVNS. CDR3 length: 16 amino acids. CDR3: CASAEPSGGPQETQYF. In DNA, the CDR3 is TGTGCCAGCGCCGAACCGAGCGGGGGGCCCCAAGAGACCCAGTACTTC.

There are a few counts of this clonotype. CDR3 nucleotide sequence: TGTGCCAGTAGTATCGGGACCACAGCCCCCACATCCTACGAGCAGTACTTC. Translation: CASSIGTTAPTSYEQYF. V usage is TRBV19 and J usage is TRBJ2-7; D is possibly TRBD1 or TRBD2 (5 bases each). Trimming cost V 3 bases and J 1 base, with 19 bases left between them. Germline CDR1 reads LNHDA; CDR2 reads SQIVND (reference sequence). The CDR3 totals 17 residues.

There are many counts of this clonotype. V is TRBV2 and J is TRBJ1-1; 10 nucleotides align to TRBD1. Germline values: CDR1 SNHLY, CDR2 FYNNEI. The V gene end was trimmed by 7 bases and the J gene end by 6 bases; junction bases not matched to a gene: 11. This CDR3 is built from 15 residues. In DNA form, the CDR3 reads TGTGCCAGCACCCGCAGGACAGGGGGAATTCCTGAAGCTTTCTTT. As protein: CASTRRTGGIPEAFF.

This clonotype was seen repeatedly, ten times or more. The chain is built from TRBV7-2 and TRBJ2-1; D is undetermined. V dropped 7 bases and J dropped 4 bases, with 14 bases sitting between them. The length of the CDR3 is 14 residues. Germline CDR1 and CDR2: SGHTA and FQGNSA. For the CDR3, the DNA is TGTGCCAGCATCCCTCTCATAGGGTACAATGAGCAGTTCTTC. This codes for CASIPLIGYNEQFF.

This clonotype was detected ten times or more. V gene TRBV28 combines with J gene TRBJ1-5; no clear D gene. With 2 bases removed from V and 7 bases from J, the gap between germline ends came to 6 bases. The CDR3 is made up of 12 amino acids. Germline CDR1 and CDR2: MDHEN and SYDVKM. The CDR3 DNA sequence: TGTGCCAGCAGTTTAGAGCGGCAGCCCCAGCATTTT. As protein: CASSLERQPQHF. The variable domain in full, completed from reference TRBV28 and TRBJ1-5, reads DVKVTQSSRYLVKRTGEKVFLECVQDMDHENMFWYRQDPGLGLRLIYFSYDVKMKEKGDIPEGYSVSREKKERFSLILESASTNQTSMYLCASSLERQPQHFGDGTRLSIL.

This clonotype has ten or more counts. This chain links TRBV4-1 with TRBJ2-1; 11 nucleotides agree with TRBD2. J gave up 2 bases and V 2 bases, and 5 bases lay outside the gene matches. Germline V CDR1 and CDR2: MGHRA, YSYEKL. The CDR3 sequence is 17 residues long. The CDR3 sequence: CASSQSSGGPPYNEQFF. In DNA, the CDR3 is TGCGCCAGCAGCCAATCTAGCGGGGGGCCTCCCTACAATGAGCAGTTCTTC.

This clonotype was picked up many times. The CDR3 coding sequence is TGCAGTGCTAGAGATAAAGGGATGAACACTGAAGCTTTCTTT. Residues: CSARDKGMNTEAFF. V usage is TRBV20-1 and J usage is TRBJ1-1; D is unresolved. In germline, CDR1 is DFQATT, CDR2 SNEGSKA (reference sequence). The CDR3 is 14 amino acids. V was pared by 0 bases and J by 0 bases, with 8 bases between.

At least ten counts were recorded for this clonotype. V usage is TRBV11-2 and J usage is TRBJ2-1; D unresolved. Germline CDR1 is SGHAT and CDR2 is FQNNGV. V lost 4 bases to trimming and J lost 9 bases, with 13 bases between them. This CDR3 region has 13 residues. The CDR3 region has the DNA TGTGCCAGCAGCTCAGAACGGCAGCTTGAGCAGTTCTTC. Translated: CASSSERQLEQFF.

The rearrangement joins TRBV30 to TRBJ1-2, with TRBD1 as a possible D gene (5 bases). V was cut by 5 bases and J by 4 bases, with 20 bases left in between. Germline V gene data show CDR1 as GTSNPN and CDR2 as SVGIG (reference sequence). The CDR3 sequence is 15 residues long. The CDR3 is CAWEGPQGAFYGYTF. DNA of the CDR3: TGTGCCTGGGAAGGTCCCCAGGGAGCATTCTATGGCTACACCTTC.

This clonotype was found a few times. The gene calls are TRBV29-1 and TRBJ2-7, with D perhaps matching TRBD2 (5 bases). V dropped 4 bases and J dropped 2 bases, with 12 bases sitting between them. The CDR3 covers 13 residues. Germline V CDR1 and CDR2: SQVTM, ANQGSEA. This CDR3 reads CSVAHYGTYEQYF. CDR3 coding DNA: TGCAGCGTTGCGCATTACGGGACCTACGAGCAGTACTTC.